This T cell receptor beta chain was observed in a study of T cell therapy after organ transplantation. Study-wide context: Two of the ten patients were classed as nonresponders. Long-term post-therapy samples: blood collected 20 to 29 weeks after completing therapy. Findings and limits, study-wide: Both transferred clonotypes and endogenous ones absent from products apparently reconstituted. Concurrent antirejection and antiviral drugs remain unassessed confounders.

CDR1 is SGHRS and CDR2 is YFSETQ in the germline V gene. The CDR3 is 13 amino acids. V lost 6 bases, J lost 6 bases, and 5 bases stayed unmatched. Generated by immunoSEQ multiplex PCR, the TCRdb table keeps only in-frame clones and is missing some. The sample consists of some 17,000 clones, over 75% of them appearing once. For this clone: The antigen is undetermined.

Time point meaning: 20-29 weeks after completion of therapy. J is TRBJ2-1 and V is TRBV5-1, with 8 bases fitting TRBD1. The source of this sequence is a human patient who had received a solid organ transplant and had CMV disease. Part of the T cell pool may stem from the graft donor. Sequences were derived from CD8+ T cells from blood, sampled after autologous CMV-specific T cell therapy. The CDR3 spells CASIPTGANEQFF. Here the CDR3 DNA reads TGCGCCAGCATCCCGACAGGGGCCAATGAGCAGTTCTTC.